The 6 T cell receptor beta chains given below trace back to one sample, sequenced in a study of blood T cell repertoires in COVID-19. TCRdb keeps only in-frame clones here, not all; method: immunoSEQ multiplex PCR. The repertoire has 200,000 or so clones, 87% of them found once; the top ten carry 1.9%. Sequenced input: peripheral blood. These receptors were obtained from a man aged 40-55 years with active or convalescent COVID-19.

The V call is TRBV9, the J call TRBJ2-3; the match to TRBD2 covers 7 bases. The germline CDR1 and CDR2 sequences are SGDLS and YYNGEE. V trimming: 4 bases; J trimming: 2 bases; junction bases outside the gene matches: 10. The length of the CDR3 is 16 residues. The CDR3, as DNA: TGTGCCAGCAGCACCCTTGGCGGGGGATCCACAGATACGCAGTATTTT. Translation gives CASSTLGGGSTDTQYF.

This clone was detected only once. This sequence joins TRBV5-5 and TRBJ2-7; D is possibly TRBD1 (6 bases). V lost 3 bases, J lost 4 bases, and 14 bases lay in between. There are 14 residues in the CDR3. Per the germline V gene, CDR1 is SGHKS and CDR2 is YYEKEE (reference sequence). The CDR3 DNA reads TGTGCCAGCAGCTCCGACAGGCCCCCTTACGAGCAGTACTTC. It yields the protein CASSSDRPPYEQYF.

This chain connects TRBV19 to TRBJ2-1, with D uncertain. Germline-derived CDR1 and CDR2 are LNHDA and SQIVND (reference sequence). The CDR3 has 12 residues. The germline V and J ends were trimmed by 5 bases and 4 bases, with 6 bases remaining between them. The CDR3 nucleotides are TGTGCCAGTAGTGCAGGATACAATGAGCAGTTCTTC. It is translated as CASSAGYNEQFF.

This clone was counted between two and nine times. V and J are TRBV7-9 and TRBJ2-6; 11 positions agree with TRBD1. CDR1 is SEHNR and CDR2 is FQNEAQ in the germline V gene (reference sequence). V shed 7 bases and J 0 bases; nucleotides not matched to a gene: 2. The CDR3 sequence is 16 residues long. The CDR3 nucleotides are TGTGCCAGCACCGGGACAGGGGGCTCTGGGGCCAACGTCCTGACTTTC. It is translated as CASTGTGGSGANVLTF.

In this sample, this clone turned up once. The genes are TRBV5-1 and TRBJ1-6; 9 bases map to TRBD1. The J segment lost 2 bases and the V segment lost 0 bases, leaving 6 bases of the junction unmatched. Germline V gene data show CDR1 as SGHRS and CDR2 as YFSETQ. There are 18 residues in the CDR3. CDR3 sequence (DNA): TGCGCCAGCAGCTTGGTGAGCGGGACAGGGACCTATAATTCACCCCTCCACTTT. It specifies CASSLVSGTGTYNSPLHF.

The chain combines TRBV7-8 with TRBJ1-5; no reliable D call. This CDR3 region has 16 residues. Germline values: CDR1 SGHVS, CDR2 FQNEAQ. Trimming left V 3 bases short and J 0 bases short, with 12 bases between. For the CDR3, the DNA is TGTGCCAGCAGCTTTGCTGGAGGAACTAGCAATCAGCCCCAGCATTTT. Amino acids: CASSFAGGTSNQPQHF.